The clone carrying this T cell receptor beta chain was seen just once. Its target is not known. The data are from a study of memory CD4+ T cells and cytomegalovirus serostatus. Single viable CD3+CD4+CD8-CD45RO+ cells were sorted as the memory CD4+ T cells. This CDR3 has 13 amino acids. Germline assignment: CDR1 SGHAT and CDR2 FQNNGV. With 5 bases removed from V and 10 bases from J, the gap between germline ends came to 14 bases. Assay: immunoSEQ multiplex PCR; the TCRdb copy retains only in-frame clones and omits some. The sample gives almost 55,000 clones, around 78% of which show up once; 1.6% is in the top ten. Study-level points and caveats: CD4+ memory repertoires contained about 40% of the roughly 160 reported CMV TCRbeta sequences.

The rearrangement joins TRBV11-2 to TRBJ1-4; D is undetermined. The receptor comes from an adult in good health and CMV-seronegative. The sample taken for sequencing was memory CD4+ T cells from blood. CDR3 amino acids: CASSTQRVGKLFF. CDR3 nucleotide sequence: TGTGCCAGCAGCACCCAGAGGGTGGGAAAACTGTTTTTT.